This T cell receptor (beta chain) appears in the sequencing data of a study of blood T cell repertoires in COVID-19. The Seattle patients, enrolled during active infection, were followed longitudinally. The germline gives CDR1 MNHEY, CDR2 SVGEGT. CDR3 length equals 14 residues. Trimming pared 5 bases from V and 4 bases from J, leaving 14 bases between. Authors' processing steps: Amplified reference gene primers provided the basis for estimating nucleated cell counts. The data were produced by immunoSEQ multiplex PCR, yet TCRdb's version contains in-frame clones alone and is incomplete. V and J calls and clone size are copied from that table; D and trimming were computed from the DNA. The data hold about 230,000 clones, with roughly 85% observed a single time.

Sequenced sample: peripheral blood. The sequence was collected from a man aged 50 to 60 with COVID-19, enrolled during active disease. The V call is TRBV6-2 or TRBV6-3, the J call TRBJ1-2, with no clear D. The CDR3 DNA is TGTGCCAGCAGTGCCTCCCGTGGACTCTATGGCTACACCTTC. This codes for CASSASRGLYGYTF.